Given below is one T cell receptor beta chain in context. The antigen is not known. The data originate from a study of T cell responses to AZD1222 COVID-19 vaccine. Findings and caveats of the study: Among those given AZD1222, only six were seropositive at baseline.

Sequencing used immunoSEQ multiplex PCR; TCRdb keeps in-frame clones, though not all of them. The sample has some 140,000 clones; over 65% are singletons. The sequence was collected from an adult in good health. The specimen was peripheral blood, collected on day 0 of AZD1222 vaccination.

The CDR3 protein is CASSIGTTGNTIYF. Here the CDR3 DNA reads TGCGCCAGCAGCATAGGGACTACTGGAAACACCATATATTTT. The chain uses TRBV5-1 and TRBJ1-3; perhaps TRBD1 as D (5 bases). Trimming cost V 4 bases and J 2 bases, with 10 bases left between them. In germline, CDR1 is SGHRS, CDR2 YFSETQ. The CDR3 consists of 14 residues. The whole variable domain, filled in from reference TRBV5-1 and TRBJ1-3, reads KAGVTQTPRYLIKTRGQQVTLSCSPISGHRSVSWYQQTPGQGLQFLFEYFSETQRNKGNFPGRFSGRQFSNSRSEMNVSTLELGDSALYLCASSIGTTGNTIYFGEGSWLTVV.